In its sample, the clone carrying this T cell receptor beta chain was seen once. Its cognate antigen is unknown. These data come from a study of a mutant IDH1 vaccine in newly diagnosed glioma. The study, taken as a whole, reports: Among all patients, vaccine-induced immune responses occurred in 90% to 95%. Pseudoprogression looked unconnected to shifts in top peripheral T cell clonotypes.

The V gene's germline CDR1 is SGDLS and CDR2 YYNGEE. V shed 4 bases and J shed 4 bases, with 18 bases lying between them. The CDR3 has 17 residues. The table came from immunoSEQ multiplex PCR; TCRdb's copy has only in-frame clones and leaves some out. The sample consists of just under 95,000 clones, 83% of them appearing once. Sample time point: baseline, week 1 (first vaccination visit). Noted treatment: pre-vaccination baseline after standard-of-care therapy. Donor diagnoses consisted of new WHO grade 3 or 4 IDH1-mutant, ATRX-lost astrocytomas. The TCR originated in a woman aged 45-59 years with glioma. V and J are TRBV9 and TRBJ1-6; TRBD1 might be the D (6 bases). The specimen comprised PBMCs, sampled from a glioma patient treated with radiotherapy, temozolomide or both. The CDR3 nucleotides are TGTGCCAGCAGCACCCGGACAGATCCAAGTTATAATTCACCCCTCCACTTT. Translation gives CASSTRTDPSYNSPLHF. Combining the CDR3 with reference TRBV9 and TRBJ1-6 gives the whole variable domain DSGVTQTPKHLITATGQRVTLRCSPRSGDLSVYWYQQSLDQGLQFLIQYYNGEERAKGNILERFSAQQFPDLHSELNLSSLELGDSALYFCASSTRTDPSYNSPLHFGNGTRLTVT.